This entry features one T cell receptor beta chain sequence. Its specificity is unknown. Germline V gene lookup returns CDR1 SQVTM and CDR2 ANQGSEA. The V end lost 3 bases, the J end lost 2 bases, and 11 bases lay between the germline ends. This CDR3 region has 13 residues. This sample was taken from a study of cytomegalovirus exposure and HLA in healthy donors. Primers included in the PCR were 60 Vbeta and 13 Jbeta primers. Using immunoSEQ multiplex PCR, the repertoire was profiled, and TCRdb retains in-frame clones only, with some absent. The sample comprises over 55,000 clones, roughly 75% of which are singletons, and roughly 4% rests with the top ten. General study findings and limits: In most subjects, TCR beta sequences reportedly gave accurate predictions of HLA-A and HLA-B alleles.

The J gene is TRBJ2-7, the V gene TRBV29-1; D unclear. The TCR originated in a woman under 40 in good health and CMV-seronegative. Sequenced material: PBMCs. CDR3 protein: CSVELVSTYEQYF. CDR3 in DNA: TGCAGCGTTGAGCTCGTCAGTACCTACGAGCAGTACTTC.